Following are 5 T cell receptor beta chains from one sample sequenced in a study of blood T cell repertoires in COVID-19 (dated by TCRdb to 2019 to 2021). The protocol used for the library was the immunoSEQ multiplex PCR assay. TCRdb stores this immuneACCESS table with in-frame sequences only. Part of the clones is absent; in the studies checked, under half of the shortfall reflects unresolved V genes, and no reason is known for the rest. This sample has about 130,000 clones in its table, and around 87% of those were observed once. 3.6% of the sample is in the top ten clones. The sample comprised peripheral blood. The receptors were sampled from a woman in her sixties with acute or convalescent COVID-19.

The CDR3 protein is CASSGGKLYNEQFF. The CDR3 nucleotides read TGTGCCAGTAGTGGCGGCAAGTTATACAATGAGCAGTTCTTC. V gene TRBV19 combines with J gene TRBJ2-1; no firm D call. V gave up 5 bases and J gave up 4 bases, with 12 bases separating them. This CDR3 comprises 14 residues. CDR1 is LNHDA, CDR2 SQIVND, per germline (reference sequence).

The CDR3 region is CASSPGKGVGGTGELFF. CDR3 sequence (DNA): TGCGCCAGCAGCCCTGGGAAGGGCGTAGGGGGCACCGGGGAGCTGTTTTTT. V is TRBV5-1 and J is TRBJ2-2, with D possibly TRBD1 on 6 matching bases. CDR1 and CDR2 from the germline V gene are SGHRS and YFSETQ. V gave up 4 bases and J gave up 4 bases, with 20 bases separating them. The CDR3 is 17 residues long.

The gene calls are TRBV7-2 and TRBJ1-1; TRBD1 matches at 11 bases. Looked up from germline, CDR1 is SGHTA and CDR2 is FQGNSA. Trimming removed 1 base from V and 11 bases from J; junction bases left unmatched: 15. The CDR3 has 17 amino acids. The CDR3, as DNA: TGTGCCAGCAGCTTAGATTGGAGGGGAACCGGACAGGGGGCGGCTTTCTTT. Translated, it gives CASSLDWRGTGQGAAFF.

V and J are TRBV3-1 (or the pseudogene TRBV3-2) and TRBJ1-4; TRBD1 aligns across 8 bases. This CDR3 region has 20 residues. V gave up 1 base and J gave up 7 bases; unmatched junction bases: 20. The germline V gene encodes CDR1 LGHDT and CDR2 YNNKEL (reference sequence). Here the CDR3 DNA reads TGTGCCAGCAGCCAAGGGGCATTTGGGACAGGAACCCCCAAGGGTGAAAAACTGTTTTTT. The encoded protein is CASSQGAFGTGTPKGEKLFF.

This clone has only one observation. The V gene is TRBV11-2, the J gene TRBJ1-3; TRBD1 might be the D (5 bases). Germline V gene sequence: CDR1 SGHAT, CDR2 FQNNGV. Trimming pared 0 bases from V and 0 bases from J, leaving 6 bases between. The CDR3 sequence is 15 residues long. The CDR3 DNA follows: TGTGCCAGCAGCTTAGAAGGGGTCTCTGGAAACACCATATATTTT. Its translation: CASSLEGVSGNTIYF.